These 21 T cell receptor beta chains share one sample of origin, sequenced in a study of shared clonotypes between healthy human individuals. This table comes from immunoSEQ multiplex PCR, and its TCRdb copy is limited to in-frame clones, with some not included. This sample has around 980,000 clones, with 75% to 80% found just once. Input material: memory CD4+ T cells from PBMCs. Subset denoted: CD45RA-negative fraction. These receptors all stem from a man aged 18 to 29 in good health. Some clones in this sample may be carry-over from other donors' samples.

The rearrangement joins TRBV28 to TRBJ1-2; 8 positions match TRBD1. V shed 5 bases and J 1 base; nucleotides not matched to a gene: 6. There are 15 residues in the CDR3. Per germline, CDR1 MDHEN and CDR2 SYDVKM. The CDR3 DNA reads TGTGCCAGCAGTCCTACAGGGGGGAATAACTATGGCTACACCTTC. This gives the protein CASSPTGGNNYGYTF.

This clone was counted many times. Other DNA variants within this sample encode the same CDR3. This chain connects TRBV11-3 to TRBJ2-7; D remains unclear. Trimming pared 1 base from V and 6 bases from J, leaving 4 bases between. The CDR3 is 11 amino acids. CDR1 SGHNT and CDR2 YENEEA come from the germline V gene. The CDR3, as DNA: TGTGCCAGCAGCTTAGGCCCCGAGCAGTACTTC. This encodes CASSLGPEQYF.

V is TRBV7-2 and J is TRBJ2-1; tentatively, D is TRBD2 (6 bases). This CDR3 is 15 amino acids long. V was trimmed by 6 bases and J by 11 bases, leaving 23 bases between them. Germline assignment: CDR1 SGHTA and CDR2 FQGNSA. The CDR3 loop is CASRDPQPGLTKQFF. CDR3 nucleotide sequence: TGTGCCAGCAGGGATCCACAACCGGGACTCACGAAGCAGTTCTTC.

The chain has TRBV5-8 and TRBJ2-5; D call uncertain. CDR1 and CDR2 (germline): SGHTS, YDEGEE. The V gene lost 5 bases and the J gene lost 7 bases, with 9 bases spanning the gap. The CDR3 runs to 11 residues. The CDR3 sequence: CASSYLGTQYF. The CDR3 DNA reads TGTGCCAGCAGTTATCTTGGGACCCAGTACTTC.

The V and J genes are TRBV6-5 and TRBJ2-7; D is unclear. The germline CDR1 and CDR2 sequences are MNHEY and SVGAGI. Trimming pared 4 bases from V and 1 base from J, leaving 14 bases between. This CDR3 comprises 15 residues. CDR3 in DNA: TGTGCCAGCAGTTCGCACGGGCTTGGGTCCTACGAGCAGTACTTC. It yields the protein CASSSHGLGSYEQYF.

This clone appeared a few times. Distinct nucleotide sequences in the sample also encode this CDR3. The chain links TRBV2 to TRBJ2-2, with TRBD2 matching over 14 bases. CDR3 length: 15 amino acids. Trimming took 6 bases from V and 6 from J; bases not matched to a gene: 3. Germline lookup yields CDR1 SNHLY and CDR2 FYNNEI. CDR3 sequence: CASRGTSGSPGELFF. The CDR3 nucleotides read TGTGCCAGCAGGGGGACTAGCGGGAGTCCCGGGGAGCTGTTTTTT.

The rearrangement uses TRBV2 and TRBJ2-2, with TRBD1 identical over 8 bases. With V trimmed by 6 bases and J by 1 base, 4 bases remained unmatched. Per germline, CDR1 SNHLY and CDR2 FYNNEI. The CDR3 runs 15 residues. CDR3 sequence: CASRRTGRNTGELFF. The DNA for the CDR3 is TGTGCCAGCAGACGGACAGGGAGGAACACCGGGGAGCTGTTTTTT.

The gene calls are TRBV7-3 and TRBJ2-3; D is uncertain. The CDR3 runs to 15 residues. V lost 2 bases, J lost 2 bases, and 11 bases lay in between. Germline values: CDR1 SGHTA, CDR2 FQGTGA. For the CDR3, the DNA is TGTGCCAGCAGCTTACCCGAACGGATCACAGATACGCAGTATTTT. Protein: CASSLPERITDTQYF.

The CDR3 here is CASRLAVYSPPYNEQFF. DNA for the CDR3: TGTGCAAGTCGCTTGGCGGTGTACTCGCCCCCCTACAATGAGCAGTTCTTC. The rearrangement links TRBV12-2 to TRBJ2-1; TRBD2 is the table's D call, not checked against the DNA. TRBV12-2 is a pseudogene locus. CDR3 length equals 17 residues.

This chain links TRBV11-3 with TRBJ2-5; 7 bases are a match to TRBD2. Trimming cost V 3 bases and J 1 base; bases outside gene matches: 8. This CDR3 spans 16 amino acids. In germline, CDR1 is SGHNT, CDR2 YENEEA. The chain's CDR3 is CASSLGSGPFQETQYF. Here the CDR3 DNA reads TGTGCCAGCAGCTTGGGTAGCGGGCCTTTCCAAGAGACCCAGTACTTC.

The chain recombines TRBV4-3 with TRBJ2-5, with 12 positions matching TRBD2. Germline assignment: CDR1 LGHNA and CDR2 YSLEER. Trimming cost V 3 bases and J 4 bases; bases outside gene matches: 6. The CDR3 loop spans 16 amino acids. Here the CDR3 DNA reads TGCGCCAGCAGCCAGGCCCTAGCGGGAGGGGGAGAGACCCAGTACTTC. Amino acids: CASSQALAGGGETQYF.

The genes are TRBV11-2 and TRBJ2-1, with 7 bases aligning to TRBD2. The CDR3 is made up of 15 amino acids. With V trimmed by 1 base and J by 7 bases, 7 bases remained unmatched. Germline CDR1 is SGHAT and CDR2 is FQNNGV. The CDR3 region is CASSLGAGTTNEQFF. The DNA for the CDR3 is TGTGCCAGCAGCTTAGGCGCCGGGACTACTAATGAGCAGTTCTTC.

The V call is TRBV5-1, the J call TRBJ2-7; tentatively, D is TRBD1 (5 bases). Per germline, CDR1 SGHRS and CDR2 YFSETQ. V lost 0 bases and J lost 2, with 15 bases in between. This CDR3 has 16 amino acids. CDR3 region: CASSLVSGVGPYEQYF. CDR3 nucleotide sequence: TGCGCCAGCAGCTTGGTATCTGGGGTGGGGCCCTACGAGCAGTACTTC.

The rearrangement joins TRBV5-1 to TRBJ2-2; D unclear. CDR3 length equals 15 residues. Deletions cut 1 base from V and 2 bases from J, with 9 bases between. Germline CDR1 reads SGHRS; CDR2 reads YFSETQ. CDR3: CASSLPEPNTGELFF. The CDR3 DNA follows: TGCGCCAGCAGCTTGCCAGAGCCTAACACCGGGGAGCTGTTTTTT.

This clone was detected only a few times. This chain uses TRBV5-1 with TRBJ1-2, with a tentative D call TRBD1 (6 bases). Trimming left V 3 bases short and J 0 bases short, with 12 bases between. The V gene's germline CDR1 is SGHRS and CDR2 YFSETQ. The CDR3 extends over 15 amino acids. The CDR3 sequence is CASSSGTTANYGYTF. Written as DNA, the CDR3 is TGCGCCAGCAGCTCCGGGACAACTGCTAACTATGGCTACACCTTC.

This rearrangement joins TRBV5-1 to TRBJ2-1, with a weak D call TRBD2 (6 bases). The CDR3 runs to 14 residues. The V gene lost 3 bases and the J gene lost 1 base, with 8 bases spanning the gap. Germline values: CDR1 SGHRS, CDR2 YFSETQ. In DNA, the CDR3 is TGCGCCAGCAGCTGGGGGACTTCCTACAATGAGCAGTTCTTC. It specifies CASSWGTSYNEQFF.

This clone has more than one count but fewer than ten. This rearrangement joins TRBV7-8 to TRBJ2-4; weak D call: TRBD2 (5 bases). The V end was cut by 0 bases, the J end by 6 bases, with 6 bases between. CDR3 length: 13 amino acids. The germline V gene has CDR1 SGHVS and CDR2 FQNEAQ. This CDR3 is CASSLAGVNIQYF. The CDR3 DNA reads as TGTGCCAGCAGCTTAGCGGGAGTAAACATTCAGTACTTC.

The chain couples TRBV20-1 to TRBJ2-3; D remains unclear. Germline V gene lookup returns CDR1 DFQATT and CDR2 SNEGSKA (reference sequence). This CDR3 comprises 9 residues. V shed 6 bases and J shed 10 bases, with 8 bases lying between them. CDR3 coding DNA: TGCAGTGCCCGCCCTGCGCAGTATTTT. The encoded protein is CSARPAQYF.

The gene calls are TRBV11-3 and TRBJ2-1, with 11 bases fitting TRBD1. Germline V gene data show CDR1 as SGHNT and CDR2 as YENEEA. J gave up 3 bases and V 5 bases, and 3 bases lay outside the gene matches. This CDR3 spans 15 amino acids. CDR3 sequence reads: CASSAGTGGYNEQFF. The CDR3 nucleotides read TGTGCCAGCAGCGCTGGGACAGGGGGCTACAATGAGCAGTTCTTC. Supplemented by reference TRBV11-3 and TRBJ2-1, the full variable domain reads EAGVVQSPRYKIIEKKQPVAFWCNPISGHNTLYWYLQNLGQGPELLIRYENEEAVDDSQLPKDRFSAERLKGVDSTLKIQPAELGDSAVYLCASSAGTGGYNEQFFGPGTRLTVL.

The rearrangement uses TRBV28 and TRBJ2-3; D is perhaps TRBD2 (7 bases). Germline assignment: CDR1 MDHEN and CDR2 SYDVKM. This CDR3 is built from 16 residues. Trimming cost V 1 base and J 3 bases, with 14 bases left between them. The CDR3 loop is CASSLFGRGMTDTQYF. CDR3 DNA: TGTGCCAGCAGTTTATTTGGGAGGGGGATGACAGATACGCAGTATTTT. The full variable domain, in which reference TRBV28 and TRBJ2-3 provide the parts outside the CDR3, is DVKVTQSSRYLVKRTGEKVFLECVQDMDHENMFWYRQDPGLGLRLIYFSYDVKMKEKGDIPEGYSVSREKKERFSLILESASTNQTSMYLCASSLFGRGMTDTQYFGPGTRLTVL.

This clone was seen only a few times. The V call is TRBV29-1, the J call TRBJ2-1; no clear D. The CDR3 extends over 12 amino acids. CDR1 SQVTM and CDR2 ANQGSEA come from the germline V gene. V gave up 4 bases and J gave up 6 bases, with 10 bases separating them. The CDR3 DNA follows: TGCAGCGTTGGTTCCGGCGGCAATGAGCAGTTCTTC. Protein product: CSVGSGGNEQFF.